These 24 T cell receptor beta chains were all obtained from the same sample, sequenced in a study of T cells in Graves' hyperthyroidism and ophthalmopathy. Amplified TCR beta CDR3 regions derived from RNA transcripts. The HTBI set primed first-round TCR CDR3 RT-PCR. MiXCR was run by TCRdb on the multiplex PCR reads, yielding one entry per CDR3 protein. The sample lists around 300,000 distinct CDR3 sequences; 20% to 25% were seen once. Source material: blood. The origin of the receptors is a man aged 35 to 55 with Graves' hyperthyroidism that later progressed to Graves' ophthalmopathy.

This clonotype was seen ten or more times. The rearrangement uses TRBV5-1 and TRBJ2-7, with unresolved D. V was shortened by 6 bases and J by 5 bases, with 3 bases between the two germline ends. From germline, CDR1 is SGHRS and CDR2 YFSETQ. The CDR3 extends over 9 amino acids. CDR3 protein: CASIHEQYF. The CDR3 nucleotides are TGCGCCAGCATCCACGAGCAGTACTTC.

There are many counts of this clonotype. The chain links TRBV6-5 to TRBJ1-1; 8 nucleotides match TRBD1. Germline CDR1 MNHEY, CDR2 SVGAGI. This CDR3 has 14 residues. Germline trimming cut 2 bases from V and 6 bases from J; bases unmatched to any gene: 5. This CDR3 reads CASSYETGVAEAFF. The CDR3 DNA is TGTGCCAGCAGTTACGAGACAGGGGTGGCTGAAGCTTTCTTT.

Many counts were recorded for this clonotype. This chain connects TRBV5-4 to TRBJ2-7; 15 nucleotides line up with TRBD2. Per germline, CDR1 SGHNT and CDR2 YYREEE (reference sequence). The CDR3 extends over 16 amino acids. J lost 1 base, V lost 4 bases, and 3 bases had no gene match. The CDR3 reads CASSTGLAGGSYEQYF. DNA of the CDR3: TGTGCCAGCAGCACGGGACTAGCGGGAGGATCCTACGAGCAGTACTTC.

This clonotype was seen repeatedly, ten times or more. The chain joins TRBV5-1 to TRBJ2-5; tentative D call: TRBD1 (6 bases). Trimming left V 2 bases short and J 7 bases short, with 18 bases between. CDR1 and CDR2 from the germline V gene are SGHRS and YFSETQ. This CDR3 contains 15 residues. The CDR3 is CASSFSLRTEGTQYF. CDR3 coding DNA: TGCGCCAGCAGCTTTTCCTTACGGACAGAAGGGACCCAGTACTTC.

V gene TRBV6-2 or TRBV6-3 combines with J gene TRBJ2-4; D remains unclear. CDR1 is MNHEY and CDR2 is SVGEGT in the germline V gene. V lost 5 bases, J lost 1 base, and 3 bases lay in between. The CDR3 extends over 12 amino acids. CDR3 residues: CASSNAKNIQYF. The CDR3 DNA is TGTGCCAGCAGTAACGCCAAAAACATTCAGTACTTC.

This clonotype appeared many times. This chain joins TRBV11-3 and TRBJ1-6; 7 bases fit TRBD1. The J segment lost 7 bases and the V segment lost 4 bases, leaving 1 base of the junction unmatched. The CDR3 is made up of 13 amino acids. Germline V CDR1 and CDR2: SGHNT, YENEEA. This CDR3 is CASSSQGNSPLHF. The CDR3 DNA reads as TGTGCCAGCAGCTCACAGGGGAATTCACCCCTCCACTTT.

The chain has TRBV4-1 and TRBJ1-5; TRBD1 might be the D (6 bases). The V end lost 4 bases, the J end lost 4 bases, and 11 bases lay between the germline ends. The CDR3 consists of 14 residues. Germline assignment: CDR1 MGHRA and CDR2 YSYEKL. CDR3 loop: CASSLGTTNQPQHF. Here the CDR3 DNA reads TGCGCCAGCAGCCTCGGGACAACAAATCAGCCCCAGCATTTT.

This clonotype has a count of ten or more. The chain employs TRBV20-1 and TRBJ2-7; D gene unclear. Trimming took 5 bases from V and 0 from J, leaving 5 bases between them. The CDR3 runs 11 residues. The germline V gene encodes CDR1 DFQATT and CDR2 SNEGSKA (reference sequence). CDR3 nucleotide sequence: TGCAGTGCTCCCCGCTCCTACGAGCAGTACTTC. Residues: CSAPRSYEQYF.

V and J are TRBV6-5 and TRBJ2-7; a weak D match, TRBD2 (6 bases). Looked up from germline, CDR1 is MNHEY and CDR2 is SVGAGI. The length of the CDR3 is 15 residues. V gave up 2 bases and J gave up 2 bases, with 13 bases separating them. CDR3 region: CASSYTTTGAYEQYF. CDR3 coding DNA: TGTGCCAGCAGTTACACGACGACGGGGGCCTACGAGCAGTACTTC.

Many counts were recorded for this clonotype. This chain uses TRBV6-2 or TRBV6-3 with TRBJ2-2, with a weak D call TRBD2 (6 bases). Germline lookup yields CDR1 MNHEY and CDR2 SVGEGT. The CDR3 covers 13 residues. Trimming took 6 bases from V and 6 from J, leaving 11 bases between them. The CDR3, as DNA: TGTGCCAGCAGCTTCCAGCGGGCCGGGGAGCTGTTTTTT. As protein: CASSFQRAGELFF.

This clonotype was found many times. The chain recombines TRBV12-3 or TRBV12-4 with TRBJ1-1; the D is unclear. This CDR3 spans 12 amino acids. V lost 10 bases, J lost 0 bases, and 9 bases lay in between. CDR3 nucleotides: TGTGCCACACGGCAGTTGAACACTGAAGCTTTCTTT. Protein: CATRQLNTEAFF.

The sample holds many counts of this clonotype. The gene calls are TRBV12-3 or TRBV12-4 and TRBJ2-2, with 8 bases lining up with TRBD2. Trimming removed 5 bases from V and 4 bases from J; junction bases left unmatched: 9. The CDR3 has 16 amino acids. DNA for the CDR3: TGTGCCAGCAGTCCCGGCGGGAGGTTAATCACCGGGGAGCTGTTTTTT. It encodes CASSPGGRLITGELFF.

This clonotype has at least ten counts. This chain connects TRBV27 to TRBJ2-7; D call uncertain. Germline V CDR1 and CDR2: MNHEY, SMNVEV (reference sequence). Between the trimmed V and J ends, which lost 0 bases and 2 bases, there was a span of 8 bases. This CDR3 is 14 amino acids long. The CDR3 DNA is TGTGCCAGCAGTTTATCGCGTGGCGCCTACGAGCAGTACTTC. Translation gives CASSLSRGAYEQYF.

V gene TRBV6-2 or TRBV6-3 combines with J gene TRBJ2-1; TRBD2 matches at 7 bases. Looked up from germline, CDR1 is MNHEY and CDR2 is SVGEGT. Losses at the gene ends were 10 bases for V and 3 bases for J; bases not matched to a gene: 6. The CDR3 loop spans 13 amino acids. This CDR3 is CATGDYFYNEQFF. CDR3 nucleotide sequence: TGTGCCACCGGGGACTACTTCTACAATGAGCAGTTCTTC.

This clonotype was counted ten times or more. This chain's CDR3 is CASSLAGDSGNTIYF. The CDR3 DNA is TGTGCCAGCAGTTTAGCGGGGGACTCTGGAAACACCATATATTTT. The gene calls are TRBV28 and TRBJ1-3, with D possibly being TRBD1 (5 bases). The CDR3 has 15 amino acids. Trimming took off 2 bases at V and 0 bases at J, with 8 bases between the two ends. Germline V gene data show CDR1 as MDHEN and CDR2 as SYDVKM.

This clonotype was counted a single time. The chain uses TRBV12-3 or TRBV12-4 and TRBJ2-7; D not certain. This CDR3 comprises 12 residues. V was clipped by 6 bases and J by 3 bases, with 9 bases between them. CDR3 nucleotide sequence: TGTGCCAGCAGCCGTAGAGGCTACGAGCAGTACTTC. Residues: CASSRRGYEQYF.

This clonotype has ten or more counts. V gene TRBV20-1 combines with J gene TRBJ1-1, with D maybe TRBD1 (5 bases). CDR3 length: 12 residues. Trimming took 1 base from V and 7 from J, leaving 10 bases between them. Germline V gives CDR1 DFQATT, CDR2 SNEGSKA (reference sequence). CDR3: CSARGADIEAFF. CDR3 DNA: TGCAGTGCTAGAGGTGCGGACATTGAAGCTTTCTTT.

This clonotype occurred many times. In this CDR3 the conserved last residue, phenylalanine or tryptophan, is missing, so a read error is likely. The chain couples TRBV24-1 to TRBJ2-5, with TRBD1 as a possible D gene (5 bases). The CDR3 length is 15 residues. V was shortened by 3 bases and J by 2 bases, with 12 bases between the two germline ends. Germline V gene lookup returns CDR1 KGHDR and CDR2 SFDVKD. The CDR3 reads CATSDTIGAQETQYL. CDR3 nucleotide sequence: TGTGCCACCAGTGATACGATAGGGGCTCAAGAGACCCAGTACCTC.

This clonotype was seen repeatedly, ten times or more. The V gene is TRBV27, the J gene TRBJ1-5; 10 bases fit TRBD1. V gave up 8 bases and J gave up 2 bases; unmatched junction bases: 9. CDR3 length equals 16 residues. The V gene's germline CDR1 is MNHEY and CDR2 SMNVEV (reference sequence). This CDR3 is CASGRDRGIGNQPQHF. DNA of the CDR3: TGTGCCAGCGGCCGGGACAGGGGTATTGGCAATCAGCCCCAGCATTTT.

Many counts were recorded for this clonotype. The genes are TRBV9 and TRBJ2-5; TRBD1 matches 11 bases. The CDR3 is 16 amino acids. The V segment lost 4 bases and the J segment 3 bases; nucleotides outside the gene matches: 8. The germline CDR1 and CDR2 sequences are SGDLS and YYNGEE. CDR3 region: CASSQPGQGVEETQYF. The CDR3, as DNA: TGTGCCAGCAGCCAACCGGGACAGGGGGTGGAAGAGACCCAGTACTTC.

The chain recombines TRBV6-2 or TRBV6-3 with TRBJ2-7; 9 bases map to TRBD1. The CDR3 extends over 13 amino acids. Germline V gene lookup returns CDR1 MNHEY and CDR2 SVGEGT. After removal of 6 bases from V and 3 bases from J, the junction contained 3 bases not matched to a gene. CDR3 sequence (DNA): TGTGCCAGCAGACAGGGGGCTTACTACGAGCAGTACTTC. It encodes CASRQGAYYEQYF.

The V and J genes are TRBV2 and TRBJ1-1; the match to TRBD1 covers 8 bases. Germline-derived CDR1 and CDR2 are SNHLY and FYNNEI. There are 14 residues in the CDR3. Trimming took 4 bases from V and 5 from J; bases not matched to a gene: 6. The DNA for the CDR3 is TGTGCCAGCAGTGGTAGGACAGGGATGACTGAAGCTTTCTTT. It specifies CASSGRTGMTEAFF.

This clonotype was seen ten or more times. The rearrangement links TRBV12-3 or TRBV12-4 to TRBJ2-5; the D is unclear. The CDR3 contains 14 residues. With 5 bases removed from V and 4 bases from J, the gap between germline ends came to 14 bases. Here the CDR3 reads CASSTGPDRETQYF. In DNA, the CDR3 is TGTGCCAGCAGTACCGGACCAGATCGAGAGACCCAGTACTTC.

In its sample, this clonotype was seen many times. The gene calls are TRBV12-3 or TRBV12-4 and TRBJ1-1, with a possible D match to TRBD1 (6 bases). The CDR3 extends over 14 amino acids. V shed 3 bases and J shed 6 bases, with 14 bases lying between them. In DNA, the CDR3 is TGTGCCAGCAGTTTCTACAGGGTGTCCGCTGAAGCTTTCTTT. It is translated as CASSFYRVSAEAFF.